The present T cell receptor (beta chain) was sequenced within a study of T cells in Graves' hyperthyroidism and ophthalmopathy. The study, taken as a whole, reports: Classification by a 13 V-J model distinguished ophthalmopathy from stable hyperthyroidism. Ophthalmopathy was predicted by the model a median of 6.5 months ahead of onset.

Using RNA transcripts as the source, TCR beta CDR3 regions were amplified. First-round RT-PCR with HTBI primers amplified the TCR CDR3 region. TCRdb reprocessed the multiplex PCR reads with MiXCR, giving one entry per CDR3 protein. This repertoire shows a few hundred thousand distinct CDR3 sequences, 20% to 25% found once; its top ten account for less than 65%. Ophthalmopathy patients had moderate-to-severe active disease, CAS ≥3, NOSPECS ≥4, and disease duration under 3 months. The CDR3 length is 15 residues. The germline V gene encodes CDR1 SGHAT and CDR2 FQDESV (reference sequence). The J segment lost 6 bases and the V segment lost 5 bases, leaving 6 bases of the junction unmatched. Details on this clonotype: No antigen is known for it.

This receptor was obtained from a woman between 65 and 79 years old with Graves' ophthalmopathy. Source material: blood. The V and J genes are TRBV11-1 and TRBJ2-1, with TRBD2 matching over 11 bases. CDR3 sequence reads: CASSASGRTRNEQFF. The CDR3 DNA is TGTGCCAGCAGCGCTAGCGGGAGGACGCGCAATGAGCAGTTCTTC.